A single sample gave rise to the 21 T cell receptor beta chains below, sequenced in a study of cytomegalovirus exposure and HLA in healthy donors. The PCR made use of 60 Vbeta and 13 Jbeta primers. The protocol was immunoSEQ multiplex PCR, while the TCRdb copy is restricted to in-frame clones and leaves out a portion. The sample includes about 55,000 clones, roughly 70% seen only once; the top ten take 30% to 35%. Sequenced material: PBMCs. The origin of the receptors is a man aged 40-50 years in good health and CMV-seropositive.

Notes on this clone: Since the CDR3 does not end with the conserved phenylalanine or tryptophan, this likely comes from a read error. The rearrangement links TRBV2 to TRBJ1-5; the match to TRBD1 covers 9 bases. The junction had 1 base not matched to a gene; V was cut back by 4 bases and J by 0 bases. CDR3 length: 15 residues. CDR1 is SNHLY, CDR2 FYNNEI, per germline. In nucleotides, the CDR3 is TGTGCCAGCAGTGGACAGGGGGTTAGCAATCAGCCCCAGCATGTT. This translates into CASSGQGVSNQPQHV.

The V gene is TRBV7-6, the J gene TRBJ1-6; D gene ambiguous. Germline V lookup: CDR1 SGHVS, CDR2 FNYEAQ. The V end lost 5 bases, the J end lost 8 bases, and 13 bases lay between the germline ends. CDR3 length: 14 amino acids. CDR3 nucleotides: TGTGCCAGCAGCGAGTTCGGGTTTGATTCACCCCTCCACTTT. It translates to CASSEFGFDSPLHF.

The V gene is TRBV2, the J gene TRBJ2-3; 10 nucleotides agree with TRBD1. The V gene's germline CDR1 is SNHLY and CDR2 FYNNEI. The CDR3 runs 20 residues. The junction had 16 bases not matched to a gene; V was cut back by 3 bases and J by 1 base. CDR3 in DNA: TGTGCCAGCAGTGACCATCCCGCCAAGGGGGACAGGGGACGCACAGATACGCAGTATTTT. It codes for CASSDHPAKGDRGRTDTQYF.

V and J are TRBV28 and TRBJ1-5; D remains unclear. V was cut by 3 bases and J by 1 base, with 4 bases left in between. Per the germline V gene, CDR1 is MDHEN and CDR2 is SYDVKM. The CDR3 spans 13 residues. The CDR3 nucleotides are TGTGCCAGCAGTTTTGAGAGCAATCAGCCCCAGCATTTT. Its protein is CASSFESNQPQHF. Combining the CDR3 with reference TRBV28 and TRBJ1-5 gives the whole variable domain DVKVTQSSRYLVKRTGEKVFLECVQDMDHENMFWYRQDPGLGLRLIYFSYDVKMKEKGDIPEGYSVSREKKERFSLILESASTNQTSMYLCASSFESNQPQHFGDGTRLSIL.

This clone was found a few times. J is TRBJ1-1 and V is TRBV5-1, with a tentative D call TRBD1 (6 bases). V lost 3 bases to trimming and J lost 0 bases, with 15 bases between them. CDR1 is SGHRS and CDR2 is YFSETQ in the germline V gene. The CDR3 contains 16 residues. This CDR3 reads CASSYLPGAMNTEAFF. CDR3 in DNA: TGCGCCAGCAGCTACCTCCCAGGGGCCATGAACACTGAAGCTTTCTTT.

The CDR3 reads CASRRGGSYNEQFF. The CDR3 DNA is TGTGCCAGCAGGAGAGGGGGCTCCTACAATGAGCAGTTCTTC. The genes are TRBV7-2 and TRBJ2-1, with a possible D match to TRBD1 (6 bases). V lost 6 bases, J lost 0 bases, and 9 bases lay in between. Looked up from germline, CDR1 is SGHTA and CDR2 is FQGNSA. This CDR3 is built from 14 residues.

This chain links TRBV5-6 with TRBJ2-7; D not resolved. The germline V and J ends were trimmed by 4 bases and 4 bases, with 12 bases remaining between them. Per germline, CDR1 SGHDT and CDR2 YYEEEE. The CDR3 is 13 residues long. The CDR3 region is CASSHSGIYEQYF. The CDR3 nucleotides read TGTGCCAGCAGCCATTCCGGTATTTACGAGCAGTACTTC.

The chain recombines TRBV27 with TRBJ2-3, with 9 bases fitting TRBD1. The CDR3 contains 16 residues. Germline assignment: CDR1 MNHEY and CDR2 SMNVEV (reference sequence). V shed 3 bases and J 5 bases; nucleotides not matched to a gene: 9. The CDR3 region is CASSFLTGGGVDTQYF. CDR3 nucleotide sequence: TGTGCCAGCAGTTTCCTGACAGGGGGAGGTGTAGATACGCAGTATTTT.

The V call is TRBV4-1, the J call TRBJ2-7; tentative D call: TRBD2 (6 bases). The CDR3 loop spans 14 amino acids. Germline V lookup: CDR1 MGHRA, CDR2 YSYEKL. V lost 4 bases and J 2 bases, leaving 12 bases between the germline ends. The CDR3 DNA reads as TGCGCCAGCAGCCGTGGGGGGATTCCCTACGAGCAGTACTTC. Protein: CASSRGGIPYEQYF.

The CDR3 spells CASSVGWGLEMEKLFF. CDR3 nucleotides: TGTGCCAGCAGCGTAGGATGGGGCCTGGAGATGGAAAAACTGTTTTTT. The chain is built from TRBV9 and TRBJ1-4; weak D call: TRBD1 (5 bases). The CDR3 has 16 amino acids. V lost 0 bases and J lost 8, with 17 bases in between. CDR1 is SGDLS, CDR2 YYNGEE, per germline.

V usage is TRBV29-1 and J usage is TRBJ2-5, with 11 positions matching TRBD1. V was pared by 6 bases and J by 1 base, with 7 bases of the junction left unmatched. CDR1 and CDR2 (germline): SQVTM, ANQGSEA. The CDR3 runs to 15 residues. The CDR3 reads CSVPPGQGVQETQYF. The DNA of the CDR3 is TGCAGCGTCCCACCGGGACAGGGGGTCCAAGAGACCCAGTACTTC.

This CDR3 reads CASSLGDNTGELFF. The CDR3 DNA sequence: TGCGCCAGCAGCTTGGGCGATAACACCGGGGAGCTGTTTTTT. The V gene is TRBV5-1, the J gene TRBJ2-2; unclear D gene. Germline CDR1 is SGHRS and CDR2 is YFSETQ. The CDR3 totals 14 residues. V lost 0 bases to trimming and J lost 2 bases, with 5 bases between them.

J is TRBJ2-3 and V is TRBV5-6, with 11 bases fitting TRBD2. This CDR3 contains 15 residues. In germline, CDR1 is SGHDT, CDR2 YYEEEE. With 4 bases clipped from V and 3 bases from J, the junction kept 4 bases outside the gene matches. The CDR3 DNA reads TGTGCCAGCAGCGTACTAGCGGGGGAGACAGATACGCAGTATTTT. Translated, it gives CASSVLAGETDTQYF.

The CDR3 nucleotides read TGTGCCAGCAGTCCACTCCGGGGGTTCACTGAAGCTTTCTTT. This encodes CASSPLRGFTEAFF. The V call is TRBV6-5, the J call TRBJ1-1; D may be TRBD1 (5 bases). Trimming stripped 5 bases from V and 4 bases from J, with 14 bases between. There are 14 residues in the CDR3. Per the germline V gene, CDR1 is MNHEY and CDR2 is SVGAGI.

The rearrangement links TRBV4-2 to TRBJ2-5, with 8 nucleotides matching TRBD2. Per the germline V gene, CDR1 is LGHNA and CDR2 is YNFKEQ. V lost 4 bases and J lost 2; bases outside the gene matches: 6. The CDR3 loop spans 15 amino acids. The CDR3 loop is CASSPTSGGQETQYF. The CDR3 region has the DNA TGTGCCAGCAGCCCCACCAGCGGGGGACAAGAGACCCAGTACTTC.

This clone was detected a few times. The rearrangement links TRBV5-1 to TRBJ2-7; unclear D gene. CDR3 length equals 14 residues. The germline CDR1 and CDR2 sequences are SGHRS and YFSETQ. V dropped 0 bases and J dropped 0 bases, with 7 bases sitting between them. CDR3 region: CASSLVAGSYEQYF. In DNA form, the CDR3 reads TGCGCCAGCAGCTTGGTCGCAGGCTCCTACGAGCAGTACTTC.

The rearrangement joins TRBV29-1 to TRBJ1-1; no definite D call. This CDR3 comprises 11 residues. Germline V gives CDR1 SQVTM, CDR2 ANQGSEA. V was cut by 4 bases and J by 3 bases, with 6 bases left in between. This CDR3 is CSVGGDTEAFF. CDR3 coding DNA: TGCAGCGTTGGGGGAGACACTGAAGCTTTCTTT.

The chain recombines TRBV2 with TRBJ2-5, with 14 bases lining up with TRBD2. CDR3 length: 16 amino acids. Looked up from germline, CDR1 is SNHLY and CDR2 is FYNNEI. The V and J ends lost 6 bases and 4 bases, in that order; junction bases with no gene match: 7. CDR3 nucleotide sequence: TGTGCCAGCAGCCGACTAGCGGGGGGGCTCGTAGAGACCCAGTACTTC. Translating it yields CASSRLAGGLVETQYF.

This clone has just a few counts. The J gene is TRBJ1-4, the V gene TRBV30; D not resolved. The germline gives CDR1 GTSNPN, CDR2 SVGIG (reference sequence). The CDR3 is 14 residues long. The V and J ends lost 1 base and 7 bases respectively, with 13 bases between them. Here the CDR3 DNA reads TGTGCCTGGAGTGGGAACCTCCGGGGTGAAAAACTGTTTTTT. Amino acid sequence: CAWSGNLRGEKLFF.

This clone was seen a few times. The rearrangement links TRBV6-5 to TRBJ2-3; 7 bases agree with TRBD1. The trim removed 4 bases at V and 5 bases at J, leaving 6 bases unmatched. Germline V gene lookup returns CDR1 MNHEY and CDR2 SVGAGI. This CDR3 has 14 amino acids. CDR3 sequence reads: CASSLQGRLDTQYF. The CDR3 DNA follows: TGTGCCAGCAGTTTACAGGGGCGCCTAGATACGCAGTATTTT.

The V gene is TRBV2, the J gene TRBJ1-3, with D tentatively TRBD1 (5 bases). The CDR3 is 17 residues long. V lost 4 bases and J 4 bases, leaving 20 bases between the germline ends. Germline CDR1 reads SNHLY; CDR2 reads FYNNEI. In nucleotides, the CDR3 is TGTGCCAGCAGTGGGTTTCAGGGCCTTACCCTCGGAAACACCATATATTTT. It is translated as CASSGFQGLTLGNTIYF. The full variable domain, with the rest looked up from reference TRBV2 and TRBJ1-3, is EPEVTQTPSHQVTQMGQEVILRCVPISNHLYFYWYRQILGQKVEFLVSFYNNEISEKSEIFDDQFSVERPDGSNFTLKIRSTKLEDSAMYFCASSGFQGLTLGNTIYFGEGSWLTVV.